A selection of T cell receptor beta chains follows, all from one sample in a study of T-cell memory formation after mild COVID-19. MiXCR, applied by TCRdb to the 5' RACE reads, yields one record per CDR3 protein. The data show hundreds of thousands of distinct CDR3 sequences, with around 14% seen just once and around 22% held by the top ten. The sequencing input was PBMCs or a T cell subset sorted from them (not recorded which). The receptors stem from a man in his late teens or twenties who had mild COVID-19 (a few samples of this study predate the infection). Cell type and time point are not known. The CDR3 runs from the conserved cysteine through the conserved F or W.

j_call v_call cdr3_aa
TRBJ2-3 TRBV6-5 CASGVRGSTDTQYF
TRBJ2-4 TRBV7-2 CASSSRIAGGLAKNIQYF
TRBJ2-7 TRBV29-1 CSVEGGVVEQYF
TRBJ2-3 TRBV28 CASTLQGSADTQYF
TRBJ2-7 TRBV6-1 CASSEAPPPLGYEQYF
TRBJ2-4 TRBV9 CASSTPGQGQRDIQYF
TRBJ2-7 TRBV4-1 CASSQEGTPAYEQYF
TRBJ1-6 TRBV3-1 CASSQDRAFRNSPLHF
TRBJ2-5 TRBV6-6 CASSQGTSGRQETQYF
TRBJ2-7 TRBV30 CAWSTGPYEQYF
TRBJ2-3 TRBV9 CASSVDGGVLDTQYF
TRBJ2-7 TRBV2 CASSGDSSSYEQYF
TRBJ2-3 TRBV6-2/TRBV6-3 CASSTFSTGADTQYF
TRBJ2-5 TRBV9 CASSVGAGAGETQYF
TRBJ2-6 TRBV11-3 CASSSDGANVLTF
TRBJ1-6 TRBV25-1 CASSDLTGGRINSPLHF
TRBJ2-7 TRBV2 CASKEGRYEQYF